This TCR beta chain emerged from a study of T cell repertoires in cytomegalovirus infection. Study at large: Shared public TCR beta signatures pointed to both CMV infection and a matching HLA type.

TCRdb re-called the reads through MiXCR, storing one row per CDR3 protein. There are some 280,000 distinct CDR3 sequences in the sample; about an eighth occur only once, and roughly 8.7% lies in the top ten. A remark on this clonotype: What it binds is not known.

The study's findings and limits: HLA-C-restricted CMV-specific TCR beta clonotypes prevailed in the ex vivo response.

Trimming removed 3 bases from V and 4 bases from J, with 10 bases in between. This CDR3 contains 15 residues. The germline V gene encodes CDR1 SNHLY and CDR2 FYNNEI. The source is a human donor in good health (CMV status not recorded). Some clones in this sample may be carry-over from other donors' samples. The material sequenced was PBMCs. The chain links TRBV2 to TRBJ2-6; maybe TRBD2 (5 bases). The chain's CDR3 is CASSEWETGANVLTF. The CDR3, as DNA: TGTGCCAGCAGTGAGTGGGAGACCGGGGCCAACGTCCTGACTTTC.